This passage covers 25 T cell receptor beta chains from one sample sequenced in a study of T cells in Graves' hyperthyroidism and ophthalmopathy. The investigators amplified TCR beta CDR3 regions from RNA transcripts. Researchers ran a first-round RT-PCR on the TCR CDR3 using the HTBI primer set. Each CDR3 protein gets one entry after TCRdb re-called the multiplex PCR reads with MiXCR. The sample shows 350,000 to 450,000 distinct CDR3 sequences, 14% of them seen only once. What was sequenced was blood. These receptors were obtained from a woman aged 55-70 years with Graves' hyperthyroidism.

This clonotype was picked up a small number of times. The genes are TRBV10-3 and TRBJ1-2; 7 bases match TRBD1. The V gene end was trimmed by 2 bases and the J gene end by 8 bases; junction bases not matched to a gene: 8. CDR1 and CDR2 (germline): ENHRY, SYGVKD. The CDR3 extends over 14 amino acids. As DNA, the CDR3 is TGTGCCATCAGTGAGCGTCCAGGGGGATACGGCTACACCTTC. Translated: CAISERPGGYGYTF.

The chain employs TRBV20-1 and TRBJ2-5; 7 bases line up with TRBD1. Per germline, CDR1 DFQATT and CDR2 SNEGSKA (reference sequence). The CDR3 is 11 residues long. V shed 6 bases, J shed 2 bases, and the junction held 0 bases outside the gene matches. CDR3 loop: CSADRQETQYF. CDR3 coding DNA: TGCAGTGCGGACAGGCAAGAGACCCAGTACTTC.

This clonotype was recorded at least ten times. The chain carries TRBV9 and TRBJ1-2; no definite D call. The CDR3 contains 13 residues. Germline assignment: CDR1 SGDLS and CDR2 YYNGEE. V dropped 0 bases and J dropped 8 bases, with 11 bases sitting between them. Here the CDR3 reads CASSVDDLKGYTF. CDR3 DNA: TGTGCCAGCAGCGTAGATGATCTAAAGGGCTACACCTTC. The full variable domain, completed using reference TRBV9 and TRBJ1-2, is DSGVTQTPKHLITATGQRVTLRCSPRSGDLSVYWYQQSLDQGLQFLIQYYNGEERAKGNILERFSAQQFPDLHSELNLSSLELGDSALYFCASSVDDLKGYTFGSGTRLTVV.

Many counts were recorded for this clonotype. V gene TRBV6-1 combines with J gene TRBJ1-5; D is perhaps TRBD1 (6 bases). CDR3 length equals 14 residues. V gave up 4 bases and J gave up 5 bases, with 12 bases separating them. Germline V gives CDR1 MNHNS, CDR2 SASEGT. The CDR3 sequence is CASSAGDNYQPQHF. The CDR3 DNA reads TGTGCCAGCAGTGCGGGGGACAACTATCAGCCCCAGCATTTT.

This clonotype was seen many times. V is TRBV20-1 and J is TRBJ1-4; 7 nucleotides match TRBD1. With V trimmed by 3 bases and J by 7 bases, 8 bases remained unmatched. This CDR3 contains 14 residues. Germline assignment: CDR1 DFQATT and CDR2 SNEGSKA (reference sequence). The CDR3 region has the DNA TGCAGTGCTAGCGACAGGGCCGATTCTGAAAAACTGTTTTTT. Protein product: CSASDRADSEKLFF.

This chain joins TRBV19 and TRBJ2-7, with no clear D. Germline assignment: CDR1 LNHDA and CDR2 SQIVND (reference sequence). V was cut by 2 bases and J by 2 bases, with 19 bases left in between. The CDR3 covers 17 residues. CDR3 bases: TGTGCCAGTAGTATATCCCTCGGTCCCCTTTCGACCTACGAGCAGTACTTC. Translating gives CASSISLGPLSTYEQYF.

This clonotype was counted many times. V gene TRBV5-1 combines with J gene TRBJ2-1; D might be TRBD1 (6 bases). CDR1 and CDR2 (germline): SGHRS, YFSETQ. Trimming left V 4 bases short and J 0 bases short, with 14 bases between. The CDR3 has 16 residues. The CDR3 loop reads CASSRRQASSYNEQFF. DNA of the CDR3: TGCGCCAGCAGCCGCAGACAGGCGAGCTCCTACAATGAGCAGTTCTTC.

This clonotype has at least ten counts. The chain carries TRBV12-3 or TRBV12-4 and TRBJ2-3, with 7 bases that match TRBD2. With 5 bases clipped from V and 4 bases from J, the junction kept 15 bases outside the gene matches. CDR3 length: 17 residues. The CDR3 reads CASSGPLPRELSDTQYF. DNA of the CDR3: TGTGCCAGCAGTGGCCCCCTTCCGCGGGAGTTATCAGATACGCAGTATTTT.

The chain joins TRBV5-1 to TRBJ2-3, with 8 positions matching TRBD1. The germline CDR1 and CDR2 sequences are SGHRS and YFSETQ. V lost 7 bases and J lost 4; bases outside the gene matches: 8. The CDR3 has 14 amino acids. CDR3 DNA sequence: TGCGCCAGCCTCCAGGGGGCTGGGGCAGATACGCAGTATTTT. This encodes CASLQGAGADTQYF. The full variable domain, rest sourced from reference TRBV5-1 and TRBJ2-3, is KAGVTQTPRYLIKTRGQQVTLSCSPISGHRSVSWYQQTPGQGLQFLFEYFSETQRNKGNFPGRFSGRQFSNSRSEMNVSTLELGDSALYLCASLQGAGADTQYFGPGTRLTVL.

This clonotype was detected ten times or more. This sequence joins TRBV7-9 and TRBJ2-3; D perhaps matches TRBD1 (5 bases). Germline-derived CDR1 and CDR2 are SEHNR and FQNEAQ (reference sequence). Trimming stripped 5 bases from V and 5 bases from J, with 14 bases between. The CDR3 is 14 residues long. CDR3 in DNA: TGTGCCAGCAGCCCTCCCCGCGGACAAGATACGCAGTATTTT. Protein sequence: CASSPPRGQDTQYF.

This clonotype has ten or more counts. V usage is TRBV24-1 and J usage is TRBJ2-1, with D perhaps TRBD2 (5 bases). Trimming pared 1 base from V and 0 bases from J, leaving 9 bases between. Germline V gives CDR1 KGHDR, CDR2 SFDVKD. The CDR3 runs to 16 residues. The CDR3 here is CATSDFPGSSYNEQFF. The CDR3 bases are TGTGCCACCAGTGATTTCCCGGGAAGCTCCTACAATGAGCAGTTCTTC.

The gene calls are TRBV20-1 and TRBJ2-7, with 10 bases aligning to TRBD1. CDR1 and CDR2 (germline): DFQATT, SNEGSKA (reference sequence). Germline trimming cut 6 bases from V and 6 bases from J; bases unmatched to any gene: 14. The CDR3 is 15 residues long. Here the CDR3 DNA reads TGCAGTGCCCCCGTGACTGGACAGGGGGGGGGCGAGCAGTACTTC. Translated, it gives CSAPVTGQGGGEQYF.

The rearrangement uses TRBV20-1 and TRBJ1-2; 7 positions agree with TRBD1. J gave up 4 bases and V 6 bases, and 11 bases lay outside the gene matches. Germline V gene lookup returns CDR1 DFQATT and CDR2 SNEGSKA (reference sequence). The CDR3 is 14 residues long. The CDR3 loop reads CSAPKDRYLYGYTF. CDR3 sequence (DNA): TGCAGTGCACCCAAGGACAGGTATCTCTATGGCTACACCTTC.

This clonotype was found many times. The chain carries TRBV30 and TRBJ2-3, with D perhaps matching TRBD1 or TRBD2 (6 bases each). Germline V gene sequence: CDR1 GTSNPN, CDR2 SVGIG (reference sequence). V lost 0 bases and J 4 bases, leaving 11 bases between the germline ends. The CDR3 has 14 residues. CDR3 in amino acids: CAWSVGGSADTQYF. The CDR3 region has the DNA TGTGCCTGGAGTGTAGGGGGGAGCGCAGATACGCAGTATTTT.

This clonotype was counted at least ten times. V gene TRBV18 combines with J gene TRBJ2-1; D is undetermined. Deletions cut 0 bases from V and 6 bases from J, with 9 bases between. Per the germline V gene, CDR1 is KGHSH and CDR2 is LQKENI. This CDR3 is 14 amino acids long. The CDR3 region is CASSPPSSLNEQFF. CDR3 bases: TGTGCCAGCTCACCACCGTCGTCCCTCAATGAGCAGTTCTTC. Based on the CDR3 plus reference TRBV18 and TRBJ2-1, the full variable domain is NAGVMQNPRHLVRRRGQEARLRCSPMKGHSHVYWYRQLPEEGLKFMVYLQKENIIDESGMPKERFSAEFPKEGPSILRIQQVVRGDSAAYFCASSPPSSLNEQFFGPGTRLTVL.

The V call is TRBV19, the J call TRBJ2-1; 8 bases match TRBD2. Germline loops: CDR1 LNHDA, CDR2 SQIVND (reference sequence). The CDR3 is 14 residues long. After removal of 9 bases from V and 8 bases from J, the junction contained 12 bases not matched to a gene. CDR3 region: CASRPPGLAYEQFF. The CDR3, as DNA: TGTGCCAGCCGCCCGCCCGGACTAGCCTATGAGCAGTTCTTC.

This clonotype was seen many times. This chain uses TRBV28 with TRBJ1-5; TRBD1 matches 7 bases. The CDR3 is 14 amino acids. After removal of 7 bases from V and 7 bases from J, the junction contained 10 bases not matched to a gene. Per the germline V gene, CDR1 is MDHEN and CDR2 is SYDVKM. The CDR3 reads CASNKDRAGQPQHF. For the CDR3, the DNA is TGTGCCAGCAACAAAGACAGGGCAGGACAGCCCCAGCATTTT.

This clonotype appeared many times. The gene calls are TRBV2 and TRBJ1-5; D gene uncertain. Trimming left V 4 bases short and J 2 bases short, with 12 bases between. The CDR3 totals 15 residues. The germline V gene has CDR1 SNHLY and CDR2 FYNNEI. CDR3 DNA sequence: TGTGCCAGCAGTGTAAGTAGCGGGGGCAATCAGCCCCAGCATTTT. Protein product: CASSVSSGGNQPQHF.

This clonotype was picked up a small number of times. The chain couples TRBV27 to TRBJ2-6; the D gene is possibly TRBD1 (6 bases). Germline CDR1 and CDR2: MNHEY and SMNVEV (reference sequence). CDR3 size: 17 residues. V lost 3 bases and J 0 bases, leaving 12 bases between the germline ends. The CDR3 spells CASSFDRFTSGANVLTF. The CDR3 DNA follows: TGTGCCAGCAGTTTCGACAGGTTTACCTCTGGGGCCAACGTCCTGACTTTC.

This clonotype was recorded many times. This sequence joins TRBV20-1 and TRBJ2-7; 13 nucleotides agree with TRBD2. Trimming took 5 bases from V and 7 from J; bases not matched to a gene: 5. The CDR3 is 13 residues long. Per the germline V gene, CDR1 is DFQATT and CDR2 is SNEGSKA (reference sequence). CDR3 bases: TGCAGTGCTGGGGGACTAGCGGGAAGAGAGCAGTACTTC. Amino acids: CSAGGLAGREQYF.

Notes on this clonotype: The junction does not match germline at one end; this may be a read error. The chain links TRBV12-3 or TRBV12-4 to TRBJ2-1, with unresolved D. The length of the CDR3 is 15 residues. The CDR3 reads CASSLAGTSHNEQFF. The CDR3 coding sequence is TGTGCCAGCAGTTTAGCGGGAACCTCCCACAATGAGCAGTTCTTC.

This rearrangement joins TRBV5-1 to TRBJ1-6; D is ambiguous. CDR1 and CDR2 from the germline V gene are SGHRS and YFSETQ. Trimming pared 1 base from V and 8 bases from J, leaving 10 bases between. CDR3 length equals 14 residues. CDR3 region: CASSLYSRDSPLHF. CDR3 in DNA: TGCGCCAGCAGCTTGTACAGTAGGGATTCACCCCTCCACTTT.

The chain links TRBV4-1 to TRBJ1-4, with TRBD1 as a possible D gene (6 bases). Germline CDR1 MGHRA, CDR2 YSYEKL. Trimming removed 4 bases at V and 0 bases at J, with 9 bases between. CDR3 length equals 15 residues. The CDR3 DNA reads TGCGCCAGCAGCCTGAGACAGGCAACTAATGAAAAACTGTTTTTT. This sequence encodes CASSLRQATNEKLFF.

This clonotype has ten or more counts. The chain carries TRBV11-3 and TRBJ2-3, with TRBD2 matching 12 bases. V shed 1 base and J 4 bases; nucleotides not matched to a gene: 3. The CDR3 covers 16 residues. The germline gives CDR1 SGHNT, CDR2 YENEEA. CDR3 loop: CASSLGLAGDADTQYF. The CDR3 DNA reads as TGTGCCAGCAGCTTAGGACTAGCGGGAGACGCAGATACGCAGTATTTT. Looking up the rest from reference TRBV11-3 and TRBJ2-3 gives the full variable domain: EAGVVQSPRYKIIEKKQPVAFWCNPISGHNTLYWYLQNLGQGPELLIRYENEEAVDDSQLPKDRFSAERLKGVDSTLKIQPAELGDSAVYLCASSLGLAGDADTQYFGPGTRLTVL.

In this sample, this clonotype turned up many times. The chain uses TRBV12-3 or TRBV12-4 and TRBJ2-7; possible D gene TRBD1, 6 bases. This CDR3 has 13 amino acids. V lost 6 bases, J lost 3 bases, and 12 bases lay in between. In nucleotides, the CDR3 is TGTGCCAGCAGCCGGGACATAAACTACGAGCAGTACTTC. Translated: CASSRDINYEQYF.